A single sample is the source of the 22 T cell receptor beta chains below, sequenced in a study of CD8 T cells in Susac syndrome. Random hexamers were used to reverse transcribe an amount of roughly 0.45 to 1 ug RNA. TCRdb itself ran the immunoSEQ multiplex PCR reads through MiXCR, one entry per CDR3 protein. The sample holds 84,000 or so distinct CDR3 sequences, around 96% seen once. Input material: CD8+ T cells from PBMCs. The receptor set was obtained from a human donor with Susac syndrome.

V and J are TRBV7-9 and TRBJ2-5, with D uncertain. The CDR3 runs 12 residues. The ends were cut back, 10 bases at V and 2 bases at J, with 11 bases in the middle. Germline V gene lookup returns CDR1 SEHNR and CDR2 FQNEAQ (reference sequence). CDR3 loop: CAIWVTQETQYF. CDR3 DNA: TGTGCCATATGGGTAACTCAAGAGACCCAGTACTTC.

The CDR3 region is CASSHGGDYNEQFF. CDR3 coding DNA: TGCGCCAGCAGCCACGGAGGGGACTACAATGAGCAGTTCTTC. V is TRBV4-3 and J is TRBJ2-1; possible D gene TRBD2, 6 bases. Trimming took 3 bases from V and 3 from J, leaving 9 bases between them. The CDR3 covers 14 residues. The germline V gene encodes CDR1 LGHNA and CDR2 YSLEER.

CDR3: CATSDSQGISYEQYF. The DNA of the CDR3 is TGTGCCACCAGTGATTCCCAGGGCATCTCCTACGAGCAGTACTTC. This chain links TRBV24-1 with TRBJ2-7; possibly TRBD1 for D (5 bases). The germline gives CDR1 KGHDR, CDR2 SFDVKD. CDR3 size: 15 residues. V was pared by 2 bases and J by 0 bases, with 10 bases between.

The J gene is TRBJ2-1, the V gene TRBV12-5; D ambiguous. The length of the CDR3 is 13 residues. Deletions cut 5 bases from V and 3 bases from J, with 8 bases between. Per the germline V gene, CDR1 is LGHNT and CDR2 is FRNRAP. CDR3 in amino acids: CASGRTSYNEQFF. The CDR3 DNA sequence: TGTGCTAGTGGTCGGACGAGCTACAATGAGCAGTTCTTC.

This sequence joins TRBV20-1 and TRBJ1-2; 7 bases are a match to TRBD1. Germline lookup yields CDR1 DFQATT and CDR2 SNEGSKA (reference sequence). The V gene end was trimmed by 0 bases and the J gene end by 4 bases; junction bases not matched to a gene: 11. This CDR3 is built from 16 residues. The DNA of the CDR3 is TGCAGTGCTAGAGATGGGGGACAGCCTCTTGGCTATGGCTACACCTTC. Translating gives CSARDGGQPLGYGYTF.

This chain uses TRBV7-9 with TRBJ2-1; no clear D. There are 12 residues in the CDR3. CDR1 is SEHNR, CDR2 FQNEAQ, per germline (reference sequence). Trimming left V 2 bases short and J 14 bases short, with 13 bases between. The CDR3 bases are TGTGCCAGCAGCTTATTTAAACTGGTGAAGTTCTTC. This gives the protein CASSLFKLVKFF.

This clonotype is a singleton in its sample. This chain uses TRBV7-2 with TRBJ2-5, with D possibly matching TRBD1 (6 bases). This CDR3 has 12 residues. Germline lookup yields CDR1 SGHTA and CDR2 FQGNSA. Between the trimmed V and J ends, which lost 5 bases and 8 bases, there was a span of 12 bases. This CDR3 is CASSLGQTTQYF. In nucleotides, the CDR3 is TGTGCCAGCAGCCTTGGACAGACCACCCAGTACTTC.

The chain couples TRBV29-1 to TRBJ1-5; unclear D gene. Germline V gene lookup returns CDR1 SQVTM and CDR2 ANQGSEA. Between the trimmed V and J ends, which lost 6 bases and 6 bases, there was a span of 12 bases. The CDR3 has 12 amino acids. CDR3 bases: TGCAGCGTCTCGGGTCGGGGTCAGCCCCAGCATTTT. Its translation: CSVSGRGQPQHF. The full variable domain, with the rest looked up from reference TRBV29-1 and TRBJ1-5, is SAVISQKPSRDICQRGTSLTIQCQVDSQVTMMFWYRQQPGQSLTLIATANQGSEATYESGFVIDKFPISRPNLTFSTLTVSNMSPEDSSIYLCSVSGRGQPQHFGDGTRLSIL.

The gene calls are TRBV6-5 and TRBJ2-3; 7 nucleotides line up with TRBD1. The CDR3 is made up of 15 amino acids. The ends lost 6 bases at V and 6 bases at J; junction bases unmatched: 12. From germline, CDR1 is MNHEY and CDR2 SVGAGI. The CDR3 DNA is TGTGCCAGCAGCCCGACAGGGCCCCAGGGGGATACGCAGTATTTT. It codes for CASSPTGPQGDTQYF.

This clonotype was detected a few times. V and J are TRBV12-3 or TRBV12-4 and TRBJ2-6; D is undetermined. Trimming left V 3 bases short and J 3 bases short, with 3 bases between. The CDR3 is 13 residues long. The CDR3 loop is CASSLGGANVLTF. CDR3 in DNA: TGTGCCAGCAGTTTGGGTGGGGCCAACGTCCTGACTTTC.

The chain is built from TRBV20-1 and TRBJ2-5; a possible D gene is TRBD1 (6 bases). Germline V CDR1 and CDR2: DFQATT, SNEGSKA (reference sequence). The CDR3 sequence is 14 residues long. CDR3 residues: CRAKGDTGSETQYF. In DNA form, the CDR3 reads TGCAGGGCGAAGGGGGACACAGGTTCGGAGACCCAGTACTTC.

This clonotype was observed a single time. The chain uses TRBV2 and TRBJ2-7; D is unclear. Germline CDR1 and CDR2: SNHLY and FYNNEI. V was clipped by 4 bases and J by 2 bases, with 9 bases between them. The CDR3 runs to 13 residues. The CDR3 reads CASSGEWPYEQYV. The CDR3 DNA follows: TGTGCCAGCAGTGGTGAGTGGCCCTACGAGCAGTACGTC.

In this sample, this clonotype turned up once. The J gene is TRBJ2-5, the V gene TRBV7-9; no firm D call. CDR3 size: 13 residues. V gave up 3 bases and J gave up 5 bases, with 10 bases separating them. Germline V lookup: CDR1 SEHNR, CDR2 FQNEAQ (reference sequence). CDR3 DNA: TGTGCCAGCAGCTTCCCCATGCTTGAGACCCAGTACTTC. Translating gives CASSFPMLETQYF. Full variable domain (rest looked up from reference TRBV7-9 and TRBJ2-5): DTGVSQNPRHKITKRGQNVTFRCDPISEHNRLYWYRQTLGQGPEFLTYFQNEAQLEKSRLLSDRFSAERPKGSFSTLEIQRTEQGDSAMYLCASSFPMLETQYFGPGTRLLVL.

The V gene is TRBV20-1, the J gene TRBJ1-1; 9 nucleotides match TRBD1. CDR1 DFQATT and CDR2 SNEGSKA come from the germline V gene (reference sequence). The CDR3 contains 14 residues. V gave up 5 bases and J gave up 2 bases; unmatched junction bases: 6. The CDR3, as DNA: TGCAGTGCTGGGGGACAGGGTAGCAACACTGAAGCTTTCTTT. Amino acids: CSAGGQGSNTEAFF.

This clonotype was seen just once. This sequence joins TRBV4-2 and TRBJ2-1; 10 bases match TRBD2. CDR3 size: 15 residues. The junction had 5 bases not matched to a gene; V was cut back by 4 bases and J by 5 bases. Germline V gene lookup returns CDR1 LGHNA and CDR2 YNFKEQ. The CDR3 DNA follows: TGTGCCAGCAGCCTAAGCGGGGGGGGCGACAATGAGCAGTTCTTC. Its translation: CASSLSGGGDNEQFF.

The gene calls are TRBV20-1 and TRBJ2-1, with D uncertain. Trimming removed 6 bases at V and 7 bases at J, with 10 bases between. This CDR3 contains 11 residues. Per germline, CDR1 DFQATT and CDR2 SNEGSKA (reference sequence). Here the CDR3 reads CSAPTGNEQFF. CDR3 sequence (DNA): TGCAGTGCCCCGACCGGAAATGAGCAGTTCTTC.

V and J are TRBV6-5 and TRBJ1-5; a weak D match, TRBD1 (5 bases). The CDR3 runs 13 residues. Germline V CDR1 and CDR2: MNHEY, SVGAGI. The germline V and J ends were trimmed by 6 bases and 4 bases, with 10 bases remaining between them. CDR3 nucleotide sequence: TGTGCCAGCAGGATGGGGGAGAATCAGCCCCAGCATTTT. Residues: CASRMGENQPQHF.

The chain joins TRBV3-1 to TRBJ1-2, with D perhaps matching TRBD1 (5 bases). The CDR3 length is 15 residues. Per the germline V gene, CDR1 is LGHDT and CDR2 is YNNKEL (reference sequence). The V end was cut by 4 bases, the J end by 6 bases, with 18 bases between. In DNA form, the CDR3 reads TGTGCCAGCAGCCGAGAGACAGTGCGTAAGGATGGCTACACCTTC. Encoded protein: CASSRETVRKDGYTF.

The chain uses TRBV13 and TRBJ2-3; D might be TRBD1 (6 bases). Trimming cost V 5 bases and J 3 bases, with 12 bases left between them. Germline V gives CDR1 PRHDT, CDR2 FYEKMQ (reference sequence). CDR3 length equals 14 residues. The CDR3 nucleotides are TGTGCCAGCAGCCCACAGGGATGGACAGATACGCAGTATTTT. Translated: CASSPQGWTDTQYF.

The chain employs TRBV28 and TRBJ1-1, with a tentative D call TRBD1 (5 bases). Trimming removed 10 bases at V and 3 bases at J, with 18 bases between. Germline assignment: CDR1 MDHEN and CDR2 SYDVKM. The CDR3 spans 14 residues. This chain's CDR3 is CATTPDSTYTEAFF. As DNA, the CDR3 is TGTGCCACCACACCCGACAGCACATACACTGAAGCTTTCTTT.

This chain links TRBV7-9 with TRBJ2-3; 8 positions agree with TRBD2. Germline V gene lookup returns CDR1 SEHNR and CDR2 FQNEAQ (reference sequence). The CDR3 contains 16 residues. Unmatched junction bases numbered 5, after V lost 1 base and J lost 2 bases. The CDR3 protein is CASSLGWREDTDTQYF. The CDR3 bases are TGTGCCAGCAGCTTAGGGTGGCGGGAGGACACAGATACGCAGTATTTT.

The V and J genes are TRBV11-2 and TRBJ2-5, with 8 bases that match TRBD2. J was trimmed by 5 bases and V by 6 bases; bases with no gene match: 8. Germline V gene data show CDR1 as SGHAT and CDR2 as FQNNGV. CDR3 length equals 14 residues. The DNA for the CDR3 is TGTGCCAGCAGTTGGACAGCGGGGGAGGAGACCCAGTACTTC. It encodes CASSWTAGEETQYF.